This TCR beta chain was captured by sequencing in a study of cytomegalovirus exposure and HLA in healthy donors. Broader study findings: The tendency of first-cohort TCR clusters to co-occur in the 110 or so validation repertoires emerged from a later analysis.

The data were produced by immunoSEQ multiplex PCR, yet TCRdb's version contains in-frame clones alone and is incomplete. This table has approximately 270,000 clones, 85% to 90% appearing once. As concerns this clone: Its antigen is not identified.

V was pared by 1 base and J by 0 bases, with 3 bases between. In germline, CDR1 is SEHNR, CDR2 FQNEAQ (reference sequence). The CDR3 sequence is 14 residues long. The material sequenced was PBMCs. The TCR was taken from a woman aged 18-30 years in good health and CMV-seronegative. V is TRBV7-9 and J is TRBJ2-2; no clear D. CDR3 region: CASSLVANTGELFF. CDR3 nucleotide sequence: TGTGCCAGCAGCTTAGTCGCGAACACCGGGGAGCTGTTTTTT. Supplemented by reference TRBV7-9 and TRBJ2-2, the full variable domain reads DTGVSQNPRHKITKRGQNVTFRCDPISEHNRLYWYRQTLGQGPEFLTYFQNEAQLEKSRLLSDRFSAERPKGSFSTLEIQRTEQGDSAMYLCASSLVANTGELFFGEGSRLTVL.